The rows below give T cell receptor beta chains drawn from one sample of a study of T cells in localized non-small cell lung cancer. Repertoires were generated with immunoSEQ multiplex PCR, while TCRdb's copy carries only in-frame clones and drops some. The sample includes approximately 83,000 clones, 85% to 90% seen only once; the top ten take 20%. Sample: peripheral blood, taken before any cancer treatment. The source is a woman aged 35 to 69 with stage I squamous cell lung carcinoma. Each CDR3 is given with its conserved first and last residue. D genes are given only for firm matches. Not all rows give a size; the values are once, few, many and, for expanded clones, a class.

j_call v_call cdr3_length d_call clone_size cdr3_aa cdr3_nt
TRBJ1-2 TRBV18 17 - once CASSPSARGDVTYGYTF TGTGCCAGCTCACCCAGTGCTAGGGGCGACGTAACCTATGGCTACACCTTC
TRBJ2-2 TRBV4-1 16 TRBD1 - CASSQPDRSNTGELFF TGCGCCAGCAGCCAGCCGGACAGGTCAAACACCGGGGAGCTGTTTTTT
TRBJ1-5 TRBV4-1 16 TRBD1 - CASSLSGQGGNQPQHF TGCGCCAGCAGCTTATCGGGACAGGGTGGCAATCAGCCCCAGCATTTT
TRBJ2-5 TRBV6-1 16 - - CASSEGLGGRLETQYF TGTGCCAGCAGTGAAGGTCTCGGAGGGAGATTAGAGACCCAGTACTTC
TRBJ1-1 TRBV23-1 14 - - CALLFWPGGTEAFF TGCGCCCTCCTGTTTTGGCCGGGGGGCACTGAAGCTTTCTTT
TRBJ2-7 TRBV28 12 - - CASSFDLYEQYF TGTGCCAGCAGTTTCGACCTCTACGAGCAGTACTTC
TRBJ1-5 TRBV30 13 - - CAWTRGYNQPQHF TGTGCCTGGACGAGGGGGTACAATCAGCCCCAGCATTTT
TRBJ1-1 TRBV25-1 15 TRBD1 - CASSPTSGGNTEAFF TGTGCCAGCAGTCCCACCTCAGGGGGGAACACTGAAGCTTTCTTT
TRBJ2-3 TRBV9 13 - - CASSVRYDTPQYF TGTGCCAGCAGCGTAAGATATGACACGCCGCAGTATTTT
TRBJ2-7 TRBV30 12 TRBD1 once CASGQVRNEQYF TGTGCCTCGGGACAGGTGCGTAACGAGCAGTACTTC
TRBJ1-5 TRBV30 16 - - CAWSVPGTHSNQPQHF TGTGCCTGGAGTGTACCCGGGACGCATTCAAATCAGCCCCAGCATTTT